What follows is one T cell receptor beta chain and its context. Its antigen is currently unknown. PCR amplification relied on 60 Vbeta primers (plus 13 Jbeta primers). Using immunoSEQ multiplex PCR, the repertoire was profiled, and TCRdb retains in-frame clones only, with some absent. The sample has about 160,000 clones, around four fifths seen once; the top ten hold around 1.9%. The ends were cut back, 2 bases at V and 1 base at J, with 14 bases in the middle. CDR1 and CDR2 from the germline V gene are SGHVS and FQNEAQ. The length of the CDR3 is 16 residues. The data originate from a study of cytomegalovirus exposure and HLA in healthy donors. General study points: Common viral pathogens were later found to be apparently linked to several of the most significant clusters. Analysis performed later showed TCR beta chains linked to HLA being more clonally expanded than equally common others.

The source material was PBMCs. The TCR comes from a man younger than 35 in good health and CMV-seronegative. This chain uses TRBV7-8 with TRBJ2-5; D is possibly TRBD2 (5 bases). This CDR3 is CASSLLTTSIQETQYF. CDR3 nucleotides: TGTGCCAGCAGCTTACTGACTACGTCTATCCAAGAGACCCAGTACTTC.